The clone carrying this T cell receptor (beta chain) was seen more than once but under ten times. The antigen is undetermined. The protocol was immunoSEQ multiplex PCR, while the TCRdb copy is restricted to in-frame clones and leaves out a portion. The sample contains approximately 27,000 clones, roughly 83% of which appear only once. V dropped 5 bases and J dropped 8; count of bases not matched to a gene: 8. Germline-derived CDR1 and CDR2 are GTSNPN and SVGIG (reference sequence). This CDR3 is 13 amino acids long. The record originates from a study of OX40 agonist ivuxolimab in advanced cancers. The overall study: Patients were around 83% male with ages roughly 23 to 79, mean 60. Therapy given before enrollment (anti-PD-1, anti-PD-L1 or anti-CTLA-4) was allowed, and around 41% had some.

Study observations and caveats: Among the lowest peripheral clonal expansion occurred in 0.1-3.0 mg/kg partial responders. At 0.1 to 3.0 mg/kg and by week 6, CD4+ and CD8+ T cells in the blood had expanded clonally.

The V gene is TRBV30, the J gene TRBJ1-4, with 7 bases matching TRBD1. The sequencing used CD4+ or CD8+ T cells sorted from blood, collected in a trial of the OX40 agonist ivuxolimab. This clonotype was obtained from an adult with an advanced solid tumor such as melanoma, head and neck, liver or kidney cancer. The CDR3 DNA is TGTGCCTGGGCCACAGGGGTTTGGGAAAAACTGTTTTTT. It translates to CAWATGVWEKLFF.